One sample yielded the 23 T cell receptor beta chains listed below, sequenced in a study of blood T cell repertoires in COVID-19. Generated by immunoSEQ multiplex PCR, the TCRdb table keeps only in-frame clones and is missing some. The table has some 89,000 clones, approximately 81% seen once; the top ten hold about 4.2%. The specimen sequenced was peripheral blood. These TCRs come from a man between 60 and 75 years old with acute or convalescent COVID-19.

The chain carries TRBV18 and TRBJ2-2, with 8 bases identical to TRBD1. The CDR3 consists of 18 residues. Trimming took 3 bases from V and 3 from J; bases not matched to a gene: 12. Germline CDR1 KGHSH, CDR2 LQKENI. The CDR3 is CASSPRRGDRGYTGELFF. The CDR3 DNA is TGTGCCAGCTCACCTCGTAGAGGAGACAGGGGTTACACCGGGGAGCTGTTTTTT.

In this sample, this clone turned up a few times. Additional DNA sequences in this sample encode the identical CDR3. The chain carries TRBV25-1 and TRBJ1-1, with D maybe TRBD1 (6 bases). Germline CDR1 MGHDK, CDR2 SYGVNS. V shed 4 bases and J shed 2 bases, with 11 bases lying between them. This CDR3 spans 14 amino acids. CDR3 amino acids: CASSVRGSNTEAFF. In DNA form, the CDR3 reads TGTGCCAGCAGTGTCAGGGGATCTAACACTGAAGCTTTCTTT.

The chain recombines TRBV5-5 with TRBJ1-1; D not certain. The germline gives CDR1 SGHKS, CDR2 YYEKEE (reference sequence). Trimming pared 0 bases from V and 1 base from J, leaving 7 bases between. This CDR3 comprises 14 residues. CDR3 DNA sequence: TGTGCCAGCAGCTTGGTTAGTAAGAACACTGAAGCTTTCTTT. It codes for CASSLVSKNTEAFF.

The gene calls are TRBV19 and TRBJ1-2; 8 bases agree with TRBD1. The CDR3 length is 15 residues. After removal of 4 bases from V and 4 bases from J, the junction contained 8 bases not matched to a gene. CDR1 LNHDA and CDR2 SQIVND come from the germline V gene (reference sequence). The CDR3 nucleotides are TGTGCCAGTAGTACGGACAGGGAGATTCGCTATGGCTACACCTTC. Its protein product is CASSTDREIRYGYTF.

This clone showed up just a few times. In DNA form, the CDR3 reads TGTGCCAGCAGCTTTTCCTCAGGGGTCTCCTACGAGCAGTACTTC. Encoded protein: CASSFSSGVSYEQYF. The chain couples TRBV11-3 to TRBJ2-7; D may be TRBD1 (6 bases). V was clipped by 3 bases and J by 0 bases, with 12 bases between them. CDR1 is SGHNT, CDR2 YENEEA, per germline. This CDR3 is built from 15 residues.

A single count supports this clone. The V call is TRBV27, the J call TRBJ2-1, with TRBD1 identical over 8 bases. The ends lost 5 bases at V and 8 bases at J; junction bases unmatched: 5. Looked up from germline, CDR1 is MNHEY and CDR2 is SMNVEV (reference sequence). The CDR3 totals 13 residues. CDR3 sequence (DNA): TGTGCCAGCAGTCCACTGACAGGGGATGAGCAGTTCTTC. It translates to CASSPLTGDEQFF.

The chain's CDR3 is CASSLAPTDTEAFF. DNA for the CDR3: TGTGCCAGCAGCTTGGCGCCCACAGACACTGAAGCTTTCTTT. J is TRBJ1-1 and V is TRBV5-5; D call uncertain. Germline loops: CDR1 SGHKS, CDR2 YYEKEE (reference sequence). The CDR3 is 14 residues long. V was pared by 0 bases and J by 3 bases, with 9 bases between. The whole variable domain, remainder taken from reference TRBV5-5 and TRBJ1-1, is DAGVTQSPTHLIKTRGQQVTLRCSPISGHKSVSWYQQVLGQGPQFIFQYYEKEERGRGNFPDRFSARQFPNYSSELNVNALLLGDSALYLCASSLAPTDTEAFFGQGTRLTVV.

J is TRBJ2-2 and V is TRBV3-1 (or the pseudogene TRBV3-2), with TRBD1 identical over 11 bases. Germline V gene sequence: CDR1 LGHDT, CDR2 YNNKEL (reference sequence). The CDR3 runs to 18 residues. The junction had 12 bases not matched to a gene; V was cut back by 4 bases and J by 5 bases. The CDR3: CASSPRSAGQGATGELFF. The DNA of the CDR3 is TGTGCCAGCAGCCCTCGCTCTGCCGGACAGGGGGCGACCGGGGAGCTGTTTTTT.

The V gene is TRBV15, the J gene TRBJ1-1; no firm D call. V was trimmed by 4 bases and J by 0 bases, leaving 6 bases between them. Germline-derived CDR1 and CDR2 are LNHNV and YYDKDF (reference sequence). The CDR3 is 13 residues long. For the CDR3, the DNA is TGTGCCACCAGCATCCAGGTGAACACTGAAGCTTTCTTT. It translates to CATSIQVNTEAFF.

The CDR3 loop is CASSFPGQPQHF. CDR3 coding DNA: TGTGCCAGCAGCTTTCCCGGGCAGCCCCAGCATTTT. This rearrangement joins TRBV7-2 to TRBJ1-5; D not resolved. The CDR3 length is 12 residues. Germline V lookup: CDR1 SGHTA, CDR2 FQGNSA. V shed 3 bases and J shed 7 bases, with 7 bases lying between them.

The chain combines TRBV15 with TRBJ2-5; 7 nucleotides agree with TRBD1. Germline V gene data show CDR1 as LNHNV and CDR2 as YYDKDF (reference sequence). The CDR3 loop spans 17 amino acids. Unmatched junction bases numbered 10, after V lost 2 bases and J lost 1 base. The CDR3 bases are TGTGCCACCAGCAGATCCCCGGCAGGGGGTGGCCAAGAGACCCAGTACTTC. This sequence encodes CATSRSPAGGGQETQYF.

The J gene is TRBJ2-5, the V gene TRBV5-1; D is perhaps TRBD2 (5 bases). CDR3 size: 14 residues. Germline lookup yields CDR1 SGHRS and CDR2 YFSETQ. V lost 3 bases, J lost 0 bases, and 9 bases lay in between. CDR3 protein: CASSYGLNQETQYF. CDR3 nucleotide sequence: TGCGCCAGCAGCTACGGACTTAACCAAGAGACCCAGTACTTC.

V is TRBV7-9 and J is TRBJ2-2; D is possibly TRBD1 (6 bases). Germline V gene lookup returns CDR1 SEHNR and CDR2 FQNEAQ (reference sequence). This CDR3 comprises 17 residues. The germline V and J ends were trimmed by 1 base and 2 bases, with 14 bases remaining between them. For the CDR3, the DNA is TGTGCCAGCAGCTTAGATACCAGGGGCATTAACACCGGGGAGCTGTTTTTT. This translates into CASSLDTRGINTGELFF.

In regard to this clone: Other nucleotide sequences in the sample specify the same CDR3. The chain employs TRBV7-2 and TRBJ1-2; the match to TRBD1 covers 7 bases. The CDR3 consists of 14 residues. CDR1 SGHTA and CDR2 FQGNSA come from the germline V gene. Unmatched junction bases numbered 1, after V lost 1 base and J lost 2 bases. The CDR3 loop is CASSLGQGNYGYTF. The DNA of the CDR3 is TGTGCCAGCAGCTTAGGACAGGGCAACTATGGCTACACCTTC.

V is TRBV5-6 and J is TRBJ2-1, with TRBD1 matching over 9 bases. Trimming removed 0 bases from V and 2 bases from J; junction bases left unmatched: 0. There are 15 residues in the CDR3. Looked up from germline, CDR1 is SGHDT and CDR2 is YYEEEE. This CDR3 is CASSLGQGAYNEQFF. CDR3 sequence (DNA): TGTGCCAGCAGCTTGGGACAGGGGGCCTACAATGAGCAGTTCTTC.

V usage is TRBV7-2 and J usage is TRBJ1-3, with TRBD1 matching over 9 bases. V lost 4 bases and J lost 4; bases outside the gene matches: 2. This CDR3 contains 14 residues. Germline V gene data show CDR1 as SGHTA and CDR2 as FQGNSA. The CDR3 DNA follows: TGTGCCAGCAGCTCTGACAGGGGGGGAAACACCATATATTTT. Translating gives CASSSDRGGNTIYF. Full variable domain (rest looked up from reference TRBV7-2 and TRBJ1-3): GAGVSQSPSNKVTEKGKDVELRCDPISGHTALYWYRQSLGQGLEFLIYFQGNSAPDKSGLPSDRFSAERTGGSVSTLTIQRTQQEDSAVYLCASSSDRGGNTIYFGEGSWLTVV.

A word on this clone: In the same sample, other DNA sequences code for this CDR3. CDR3 loop: CASSPTGGGYGYTF. The CDR3, as DNA: TGCGCCAGCAGCCCTACAGGGGGCGGGTATGGCTACACCTTC. The V and J genes are TRBV4-3 and TRBJ1-2, with 9 bases aligning to TRBD1. From germline, CDR1 is LGHNA and CDR2 YSLEER. The CDR3 is 14 amino acids. Germline trimming cut 4 bases from V and 5 bases from J; bases unmatched to any gene: 5.

The gene calls are TRBV6-9 and TRBJ2-3, with 9 nucleotides matching TRBD2. The germline V gene encodes CDR1 MNHGY and CDR2 SVAAGI. Trimming at V came to 5 bases and at J to 2 bases, leaving 17 bases not matched to a gene. The CDR3 runs 19 residues. CDR3 residues: CASSPSFKTSGVNTDTQYF. DNA for the CDR3: TGTGCCAGCAGTCCATCCTTCAAGACTAGCGGAGTAAACACAGATACGCAGTATTTT.

This chain joins TRBV7-9 and TRBJ2-3; D call uncertain. With 3 bases removed from V and 6 bases from J, the gap between germline ends came to 10 bases. The CDR3 totals 13 residues. Germline V gives CDR1 SEHNR, CDR2 FQNEAQ (reference sequence). The chain's CDR3 is CASSFESADTQYF. CDR3 nucleotides: TGTGCCAGCAGCTTCGAGAGTGCTGATACGCAGTATTTT.

This clone was observed a few times. The rearrangement joins TRBV24-1 to TRBJ2-6; D unclear. There are 19 residues in the CDR3. Per the germline V gene, CDR1 is KGHDR and CDR2 is SFDVKD. Trimming took 3 bases from V and 0 from J, leaving 17 bases between them. The CDR3 coding sequence is TGTGCCACCAGTGATACTAAACTCGACGGCGGCTCTGGGGCCAACGTCCTGACTTTC. Its translation: CATSDTKLDGGSGANVLTF.

This chain joins TRBV7-3 and TRBJ2-1; 7 positions agree with TRBD1. Trimming removed 2 bases from V and 3 bases from J; junction bases left unmatched: 4. The germline V gene has CDR1 SGHTA and CDR2 FQGTGA. The CDR3 totals 15 residues. The CDR3 reads CASSLYPGGYNEQFF. CDR3 nucleotides: TGTGCCAGCAGCTTATATCCAGGGGGCTACAATGAGCAGTTCTTC.

This chain connects TRBV5-6 to TRBJ2-5; TRBD1 agrees at 12 bases. The CDR3 is 16 residues long. Germline CDR1 and CDR2: SGHDT and YYEEEE. Trimming cost V 2 bases and J 5 bases; bases outside gene matches: 7. The CDR3 here is CASSLGDRGRRETQYF. In nucleotides, the CDR3 is TGTGCCAGCAGCTTAGGGGACAGGGGGCGGCGGGAGACCCAGTACTTC.

The genes are TRBV19 and TRBJ1-1; D is ambiguous. V lost 9 bases, J lost 4 bases, and 15 bases lay in between. Per the germline V gene, CDR1 is LNHDA and CDR2 is SQIVND (reference sequence). CDR3 length: 13 residues. CDR3 bases: TGTGCCAGCGTCATACCGGGTGCCACTGAAGCTTTCTTT. It specifies CASVIPGATEAFF. The whole variable domain, filled in from reference TRBV19 and TRBJ1-1, reads DGGITQSPKYLFRKEGQNVTLSCEQNLNHDAMYWYRQDPGQGLRLIYYSQIVNDFQKGDIAEGYSVSREKKESFPLTVTSAQKNPTAFYLCASVIPGATEAFFGQGTRLTVV.